The sample holds one count of the clone carrying this TCR beta chain. Its antigen is not identified. The CDR3 totals 15 residues. Germline V CDR1 and CDR2: GTSNPN, SVGIG (reference sequence). Trimming took 5 bases from V and 0 from J; bases not matched to a gene: 7. Profiled with immunoSEQ multiplex PCR; TCRdb holds only in-frame clones, not every one. Of nearly 45,000 clones detected, roughly 80% appear once; the ten largest clones hold 4.2%. This specimen comes from a study of OX40 agonist ivuxolimab in advanced cancers. Study-wide background: With ivuxolimab, an agonistic anti-OX40 (CD134) antibody, patients were treated. Whole-study findings and limits: In CD8+ T cells, expanded clones were on average more numerous than in CD4+.

Sample: CD4+ or CD8+ T cells sorted from blood, taken in a trial of the OX40 agonist ivuxolimab. This TCR was recovered from an adult with an advanced solid tumor such as melanoma, head and neck, liver or kidney cancer. The J gene is TRBJ1-5, the V gene TRBV30, with TRBD1 matching over 7 bases. CDR3 region: CAWGRGGNSNQPQHF. The CDR3 DNA sequence: TGTGCCTGGGGCAGGGGGGGAAATAGCAATCAGCCCCAGCATTTT.